These 10 T cell receptor beta chains share one sample of origin, sequenced in a study of T cell responses to AZD1222 COVID-19 vaccine. The method was immunoSEQ multiplex PCR; TCRdb's version includes in-frame clones alone and lacks a portion of them. The sample carries tens of thousands of clones, roughly 75% recorded once. Sequenced here: peripheral blood, sampled 28 days after the second dose of the MenACWY control vaccine. The receptors derive from an adult who received the MenACWY meningococcal vaccine as a control.

The CDR3 region has the DNA TGTGCCAGCAGTGACAGCGAGGGAGGGGGCTACACCTTC. As protein: CASSDSEGGGYTF. The chain is built from TRBV6-4 and TRBJ1-2; D gene uncertain. This CDR3 spans 13 amino acids. Trimming left V 2 bases short and J 8 bases short, with 12 bases between. CDR1 is MRHNA, CDR2 SNTAGT, per germline.

The chain links TRBV3-1 (or the pseudogene TRBV3-2) to TRBJ1-4; D remains unclear. This CDR3 has 14 amino acids. Deletions cut 2 bases from V and 8 bases from J, with 12 bases between. CDR1 is LGHDT and CDR2 is YNNKEL in the germline V gene (reference sequence). CDR3 DNA: TGTGCCAGCAGCCAACGTCTAGGCGGGGAAAAACTGTTTTTT. Translated, it gives CASSQRLGGEKLFF.

The chain employs TRBV27 and TRBJ1-5; TRBD1 might be the D (6 bases). The CDR3 contains 13 residues. The V end lost 5 bases, the J end lost 5 bases, and 10 bases lay between the germline ends. The germline gives CDR1 MNHEY, CDR2 SMNVEV (reference sequence). CDR3 residues: CASSRDTDQPQHF. CDR3 DNA: TGTGCCAGCAGTCGGGACACCGATCAGCCCCAGCATTTT.

This rearrangement joins TRBV2 to TRBJ1-5; D perhaps matches TRBD1 (6 bases). The CDR3 consists of 13 residues. Trimming pared 9 bases from V and 7 bases from J, leaving 16 bases between. Germline CDR1 is SNHLY and CDR2 is FYNNEI. The CDR3 here is CASREGERQPQHF. DNA of the CDR3: TGTGCCAGTAGAGAGGGGGAGAGGCAGCCCCAGCATTTT.

This rearrangement joins TRBV6-5 to TRBJ1-4; maybe TRBD1 (5 bases). The CDR3 runs to 14 residues. Germline V CDR1 and CDR2: MNHEY, SVGAGI. Trimming removed 11 bases at V and 5 bases at J, with 18 bases between. The chain's CDR3 is CASRLTAQNEKLFF. In DNA form, the CDR3 reads TGTGCCTCCCGACTGACAGCTCAGAATGAAAAACTGTTTTTT.

V is TRBV28 and J is TRBJ2-5; D perhaps matches TRBD1 (7 bases). CDR1 and CDR2 (germline): MDHEN, SYDVKM. The V and J ends lost 5 bases and 2 bases respectively, with 12 bases between them. The CDR3 loop spans 14 amino acids. The CDR3 coding sequence is TGTGCCAGCAGTATTCCAGGGGGGCAAGAGACCCAGTACTTC. This sequence encodes CASSIPGGQETQYF.

The genes are TRBV2 and TRBJ2-7; possibly TRBD2 for D (6 bases). Germline loops: CDR1 SNHLY, CDR2 FYNNEI. Trimming pared 6 bases from V and 9 bases from J, leaving 21 bases between. The CDR3 sequence is 14 residues long. The CDR3 sequence is CASRGRDSPISQYF. CDR3 DNA sequence: TGTGCCAGCAGGGGTCGGGACTCGCCCATCTCGCAGTACTTC.

This chain links TRBV18 with TRBJ1-1; the match to TRBD1 covers 7 bases. The CDR3 is 14 amino acids. CDR1 and CDR2 from the germline V gene are KGHSH and LQKENI. Trimming took 10 bases from V and 2 from J; bases not matched to a gene: 10. Written as DNA, the CDR3 is TGTGCCACCACAATTCAGGGGGGCAACACTGAAGCTTTCTTT. This sequence encodes CATTIQGGNTEAFF.

J is TRBJ1-1 and V is TRBV9, with a tentative D call TRBD1 (5 bases). V dropped 0 bases and J dropped 1 base, with 10 bases sitting between them. The CDR3 has 15 amino acids. Looked up from germline, CDR1 is SGDLS and CDR2 is YYNGEE. The CDR3 protein is CASSVAWGGNTEAFF. The DNA of the CDR3 is TGTGCCAGCAGCGTAGCCTGGGGGGGGAACACTGAAGCTTTCTTT.

The J gene is TRBJ2-3, the V gene TRBV6-4, with 9 bases lining up with TRBD1. The CDR3 is 14 amino acids. Trimming took 7 bases from V and 11 from J; bases not matched to a gene: 13. Per germline, CDR1 MRHNA and CDR2 SNTAGT. The CDR3 region has the DNA TGTGCCAGCAAGGGGGACAGGGCGCCCTACGAGCAGTATTTT. Encoded protein: CASKGDRAPYEQYF.